The present TCR beta chain was sequenced within a study of cytomegalovirus exposure and HLA in healthy donors. Nominally healthy donors were sampled, though unrecorded immune exposures were likely. Worth noting for this clone: The antigen is undetermined.

Overall study results and limits: Analysis performed later found more than 15,000 TCR beta sequences associated with HLA alleles at 0.05 false discovery rate.

The CDR3 length is 16 residues. Germline V gene data show CDR1 as GTSNPN and CDR2 as SVGIG (reference sequence). The V segment lost 5 bases and the J segment 2 bases; nucleotides outside the gene matches: 8. With 60 Vbeta and 13 Jbeta primers, the PCR was carried out. Generated by immunoSEQ multiplex PCR, the TCRdb table keeps only in-frame clones and is missing some. The sample lists roughly 100,000 clones, approximately 77% occurring once. Material for sequencing was PBMCs. This chain connects TRBV30 to TRBJ1-4; 10 nucleotides match TRBD1. The TCR comes from a woman between 35 and 50 years old in good health and CMV-seronegative. The CDR3: CAWGEDRGRTNEKLFF. The CDR3 region has the DNA TGTGCCTGGGGTGAGGACAGGGGGAGGACTAATGAAAAACTGTTTTTT. Together with reference TRBV30 and TRBJ1-4, the CDR3 gives the full variable domain: SQTIHQWPATLVQPVGSPLSLECTVEGTSNPNLYWYRQAAGRGLQLLFYSVGIGQISSEVPQNLSASRPQDRQFILSSKKLLLSDSGFYLCAWGEDRGRTNEKLFFGSGTQLSVL.